Each of the 5 T cell receptor beta chains below was sequenced from the same sample in a study of Ad26.COV2.S vaccination and SARS-CoV-2 variants. Clones were read by immunoSEQ multiplex PCR, and TCRdb kept only the in-frame ones, dropping some. This sample carries approximately 450,000 clones, 80% to 95% of them seen once, and the ten largest clones take more than 10%. Treatment meaning: some 20 received Ad26.COV2.S at low or high dose, single or two shots; about five received placebo; per-sample allocation not given. The samples were gathered on day 63 after the first injection of vaccine or placebo. This material consisted of peripheral blood, taken in a trial of Ad26.COV2.S vaccine versus placebo. These receptors came from a person aged 18-65 years who received the Ad26.COV2.S COVID-19 vaccine or a placebo.

The CDR3, as DNA: TGTGCCAGCAGCCTGGGACAGCATAATTCACCCCTCCACTTT. It specifies CASSLGQHNSPLHF. The J gene is TRBJ1-6, the V gene TRBV9; 7 bases line up with TRBD1. Germline V gene data show CDR1 as SGDLS and CDR2 as YYNGEE. J gave up 5 bases and V 4 bases, and 3 bases lay outside the gene matches. The CDR3 length is 14 residues.

The V call is TRBV6-5, the J call TRBJ1-5; D gene ambiguous. The germline V gene encodes CDR1 MNHEY and CDR2 SVGAGI. V gave up 7 bases and J gave up 0 bases, with 13 bases separating them. This CDR3 is built from 15 residues. The CDR3 sequence is CASIFQVISNQPQHF. The CDR3, as DNA: TGTGCCAGCATATTCCAAGTTATTAGCAATCAGCCCCAGCATTTT.

The chain joins TRBV28 to TRBJ1-2; 9 bases fit TRBD1. V lost 5 bases to trimming and J lost 2 bases; unmatched junction nucleotides: 6. CDR1 MDHEN and CDR2 SYDVKM come from the germline V gene. The CDR3 has 15 amino acids. CDR3 in amino acids: CASSLPGQGNYGYTF. DNA of the CDR3: TGTGCCAGCAGTCTACCGGGACAGGGAAACTATGGCTACACCTTC.

The V gene is TRBV29-1, the J gene TRBJ1-1; a weak D match, TRBD1 (5 bases). The CDR3 has 12 amino acids. In germline, CDR1 is SQVTM, CDR2 ANQGSEA. Trimming cost V 3 bases and J 7 bases, with 12 bases left between them. This CDR3 is CSVDSGAGEAFF. Written as DNA, the CDR3 is TGCAGCGTTGATTCCGGGGCAGGTGAAGCTTTCTTT. Full variable domain (outside the CDR3, taken from reference TRBV29-1 and TRBJ1-1): SAVISQKPSRDICQRGTSLTIQCQVDSQVTMMFWYRQQPGQSLTLIATANQGSEATYESGFVIDKFPISRPNLTFSTLTVSNMSPEDSSIYLCSVDSGAGEAFFGQGTRLTVV.

The J gene is TRBJ2-7, the V gene TRBV30; the match to TRBD2 covers 10 bases. Unmatched junction bases numbered 5, after V lost 0 bases and J lost 6 bases. The CDR3 runs to 14 residues. Germline CDR1 is GTSNPN and CDR2 is SVGIG (reference sequence). Written as DNA, the CDR3 is TGTGCCTGGAGTGTACCAGCGGGAGGGGCCGAGCAGTACTTC. Translating gives CAWSVPAGGAEQYF.